What follows is one T cell receptor beta chain and its context. Its antigen is not known. The sample belongs to a study of identical twins. General observations from the study: Beta out-of-frame sequences showed weaker excess sharing between twins. The study based its conclusions on cross-sectional statistical analysis and did not follow the same donors. Abundant cord blood beta clonotypes carried fewer insertions; memory repertoires showed none. Within twin pairs, the out-of-frame alpha sequences they shared showed excess low generation probability.

Trimming took 2 bases from V and 1 from J, leaving 11 bases between them. The CDR3 runs 15 residues. The germline CDR1 and CDR2 sequences are SGHAT and FQNNGV. TCRdb processed the 5' RACE reads anew with MiXCR; each CDR3 protein has one entry. The sample shows hundreds of thousands of distinct CDR3 sequences, approximately 13% of them seen only once. This sample also appeared in a second study, on yellow fever vaccine responses in identical twins.

The rearrangement joins TRBV11-2 to TRBJ2-5, with a possible D match to TRBD1 (5 bases). Sequenced input: PBMCs. The receptor's source is a woman aged 18-35 years in good health. The CDR3 protein is CASSLMYRGQETQYF. CDR3 sequence (DNA): TGTGCCAGCAGCTTAATGTATAGGGGCCAAGAGACCCAGTACTTC.